This T cell receptor beta chain emerged from a study of beta chain features in type 1 diabetes. Worth noting for this clone: Antigen unknown. Other DNA sequences in this specimen translate into the identical CDR3.

The CDR3 covers 15 residues. Germline V gives CDR1 SGHDT, CDR2 YYEEEE. V lost 2 bases to trimming and J lost 1 base; unmatched junction nucleotides: 0. Expressed TCRB transcripts were sequenced because the isolated RNA had all been reverse transcribed beforehand. An average roughly 3.3 million reads came from naive, central memory and regulatory T cell samples. Only in-frame clones appear in the TCRdb table, and some are missing; sequencing was by immunoSEQ multiplex PCR. Counted here are roughly 150,000 clones, 7.5% to 9.5% occurring once; the ten biggest clones make up about 2.1%. Study outcomes and limitations: Fewer insertions but more deletions were seen at VDJ junctions in type 1 diabetes patients. cDNA sequencing could over-represent cells with high TCR expression.

V and J are TRBV5-6 and TRBJ2-6; 7 nucleotides match TRBD1. The sequence was collected from a woman between 18 and 30 years old in good health. Sequencing was carried out using central memory CD4+ T cells from blood. As DNA, the CDR3 is TGTGCCAGCAGCTTCAGGGGGTCTGGGGCCAACGTCCTGACTTTC. Its protein product is CASSFRGSGANVLTF.